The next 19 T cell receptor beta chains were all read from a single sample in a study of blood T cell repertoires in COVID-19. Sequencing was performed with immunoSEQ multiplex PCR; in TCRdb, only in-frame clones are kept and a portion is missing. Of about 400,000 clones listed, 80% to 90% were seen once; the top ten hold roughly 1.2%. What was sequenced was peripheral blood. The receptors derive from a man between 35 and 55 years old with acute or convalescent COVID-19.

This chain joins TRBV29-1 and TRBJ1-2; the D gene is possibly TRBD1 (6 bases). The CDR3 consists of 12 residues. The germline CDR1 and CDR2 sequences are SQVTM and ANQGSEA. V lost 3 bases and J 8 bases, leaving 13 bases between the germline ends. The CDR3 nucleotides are TGCAGCGTTGATGGGGGGGCTTTCGGCTACACCTTC. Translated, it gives CSVDGGAFGYTF.

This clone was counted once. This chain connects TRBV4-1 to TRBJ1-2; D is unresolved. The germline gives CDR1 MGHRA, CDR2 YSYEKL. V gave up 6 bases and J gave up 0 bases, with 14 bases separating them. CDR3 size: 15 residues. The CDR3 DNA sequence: TGCGCCAGCAGTACCTTGGCGACTTCTAACTATGGCTACACCTTC. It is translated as CASSTLATSNYGYTF.

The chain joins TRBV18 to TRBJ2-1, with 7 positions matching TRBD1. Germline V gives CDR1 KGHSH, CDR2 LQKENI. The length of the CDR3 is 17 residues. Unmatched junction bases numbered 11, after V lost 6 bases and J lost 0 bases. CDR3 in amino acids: CASSQRKGASSYNEQFF. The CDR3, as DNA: TGTGCCAGCTCCCAAAGAAAGGGGGCCTCCTCCTACAATGAGCAGTTCTTC.

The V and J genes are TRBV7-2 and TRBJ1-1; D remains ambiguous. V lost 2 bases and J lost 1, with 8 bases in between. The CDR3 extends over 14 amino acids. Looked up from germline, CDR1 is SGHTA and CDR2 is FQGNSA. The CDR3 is CASSLPVGNTEAFF. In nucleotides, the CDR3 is TGTGCCAGCAGCTTACCCGTCGGGAACACTGAAGCTTTCTTT.

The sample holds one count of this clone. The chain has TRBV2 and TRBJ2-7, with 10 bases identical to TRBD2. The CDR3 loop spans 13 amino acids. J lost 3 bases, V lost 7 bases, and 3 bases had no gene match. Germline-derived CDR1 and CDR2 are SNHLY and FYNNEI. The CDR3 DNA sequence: TGTGCCAGCACCTGGACTAGCGGCTACGAGCAGTACTTC. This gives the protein CASTWTSGYEQYF. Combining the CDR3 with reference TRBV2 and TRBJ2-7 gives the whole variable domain EPEVTQTPSHQVTQMGQEVILRCVPISNHLYFYWYRQILGQKVEFLVSFYNNEISEKSEIFDDQFSVERPDGSNFTLKIRSTKLEDSAMYFCASTWTSGYEQYFGPGTRLTVT.

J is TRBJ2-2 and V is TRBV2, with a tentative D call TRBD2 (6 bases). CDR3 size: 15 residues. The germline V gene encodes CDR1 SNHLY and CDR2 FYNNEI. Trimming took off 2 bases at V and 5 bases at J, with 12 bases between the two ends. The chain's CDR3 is CASSEKAGMTGELFF. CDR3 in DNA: TGTGCCAGCAGTGAAAAGGCGGGAATGACCGGGGAGCTGTTTTTT. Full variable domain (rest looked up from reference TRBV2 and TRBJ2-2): EPEVTQTPSHQVTQMGQEVILRCVPISNHLYFYWYRQILGQKVEFLVSFYNNEISEKSEIFDDQFSVERPDGSNFTLKIRSTKLEDSAMYFCASSEKAGMTGELFFGEGSRLTVL.

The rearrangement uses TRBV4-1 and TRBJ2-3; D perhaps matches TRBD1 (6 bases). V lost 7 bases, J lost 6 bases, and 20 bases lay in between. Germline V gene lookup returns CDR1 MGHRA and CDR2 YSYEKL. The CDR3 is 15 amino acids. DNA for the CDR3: TGCGCCAGCAAGTCCTCTGGGGGCCCCCTTGATACGCAGTATTTT. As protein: CASKSSGGPLDTQYF.

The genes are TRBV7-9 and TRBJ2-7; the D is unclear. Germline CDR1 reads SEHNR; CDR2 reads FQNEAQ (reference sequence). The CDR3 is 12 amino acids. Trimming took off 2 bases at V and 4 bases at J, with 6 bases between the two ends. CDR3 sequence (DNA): TGTGCCAGCAGCTTAAACTCTTACGAGCAGTACTTC. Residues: CASSLNSYEQYF.

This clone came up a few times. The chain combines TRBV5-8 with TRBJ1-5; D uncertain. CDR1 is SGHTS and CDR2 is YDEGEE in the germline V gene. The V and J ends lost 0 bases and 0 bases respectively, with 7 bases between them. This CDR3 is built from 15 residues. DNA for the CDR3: TGTGCCAGCAGCTTGGGCGGTTATAGCAATCAGCCCCAGCATTTT. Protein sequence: CASSLGGYSNQPQHF.

The CDR3, as DNA: TGTGCCAGCAGAGGGACAGGGGGTCAGCCCCAGCATTTT. It encodes CASRGTGGQPQHF. The chain carries TRBV6-6 and TRBJ1-5; 11 nucleotides match TRBD1. This CDR3 is built from 13 residues. With V trimmed by 6 bases and J by 6 bases, 1 base remained unmatched. CDR1 MNHNY and CDR2 SVGAGI come from the germline V gene (reference sequence).

The CDR3 nucleotides read TGTGCCAGCAGGACGACAGGGGCCACAGATACGCAGTATTTT. Its translation is CASRTTGATDTQYF. The chain joins TRBV28 to TRBJ2-3, with 8 bases fitting TRBD1. V shed 6 bases, J shed 2 bases, and the junction held 4 bases outside the gene matches. Germline-derived CDR1 and CDR2 are MDHEN and SYDVKM. This CDR3 has 14 residues.

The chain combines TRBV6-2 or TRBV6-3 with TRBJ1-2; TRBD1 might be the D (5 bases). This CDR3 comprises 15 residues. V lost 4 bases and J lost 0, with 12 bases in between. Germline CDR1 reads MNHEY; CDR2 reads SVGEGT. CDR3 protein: CASSLGRSPNYGYTF. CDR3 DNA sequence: TGTGCCAGCAGTTTGGGGCGGTCTCCTAACTATGGCTACACCTTC.

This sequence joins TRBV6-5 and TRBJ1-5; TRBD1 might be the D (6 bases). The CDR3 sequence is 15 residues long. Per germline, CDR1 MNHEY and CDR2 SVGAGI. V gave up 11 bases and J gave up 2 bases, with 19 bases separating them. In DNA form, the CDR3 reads TGTGCCTCAAATCGGCAGGGGCTTGGCAATCAGCCCCAGCATTTT. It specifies CASNRQGLGNQPQHF.

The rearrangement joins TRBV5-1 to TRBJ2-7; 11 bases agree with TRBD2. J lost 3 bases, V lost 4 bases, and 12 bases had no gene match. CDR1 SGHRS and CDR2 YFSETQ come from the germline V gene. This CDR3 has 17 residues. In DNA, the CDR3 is TGCGCCAGCAGCGCCGAACTACCGGGACTAGCGGACTACGAGCAGTACTTC. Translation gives CASSAELPGLADYEQYF.

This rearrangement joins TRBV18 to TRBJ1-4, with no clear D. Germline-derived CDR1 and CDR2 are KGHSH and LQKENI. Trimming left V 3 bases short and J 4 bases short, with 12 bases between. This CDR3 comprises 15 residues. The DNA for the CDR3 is TGTGCCAGCTCACCGGGCAGATTGGATAATGAAAAACTGTTTTTT. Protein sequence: CASSPGRLDNEKLFF.

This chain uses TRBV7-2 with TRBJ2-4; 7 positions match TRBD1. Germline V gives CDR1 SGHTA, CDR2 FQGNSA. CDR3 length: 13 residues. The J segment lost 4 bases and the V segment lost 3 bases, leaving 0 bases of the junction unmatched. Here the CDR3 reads CASSLGQKNIQYF. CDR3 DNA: TGTGCCAGCAGCTTGGGACAGAAAAACATTCAGTACTTC.

The chain's CDR3 is CSVVDRSGGPTYEQYF. CDR3 coding DNA: TGCAGCGTTGTGGACCGTAGCGGGGGGCCGACCTACGAGCAGTACTTC. V gene TRBV29-1 combines with J gene TRBJ2-7; 10 bases agree with TRBD2. CDR3 size: 16 residues. V shed 4 bases and J 2 bases; nucleotides not matched to a gene: 11. Per the germline V gene, CDR1 is SQVTM and CDR2 is ANQGSEA.

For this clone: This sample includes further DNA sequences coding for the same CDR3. CDR3 sequence: CSATRNTEAFF. CDR3 in DNA: TGCAGTGCTACCAGGAACACTGAAGCTTTCTTT. This sequence joins TRBV20-1 and TRBJ1-1; no firm D call. The CDR3 contains 11 residues. CDR1 is DFQATT, CDR2 SNEGSKA, per germline (reference sequence). V was trimmed by 4 bases and J by 1 base, leaving 4 bases between them.

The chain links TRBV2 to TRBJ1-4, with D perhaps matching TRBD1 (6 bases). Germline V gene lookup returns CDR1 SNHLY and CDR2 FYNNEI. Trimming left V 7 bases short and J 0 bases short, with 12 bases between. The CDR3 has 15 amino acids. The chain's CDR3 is CASIQTGSTNEKLFF. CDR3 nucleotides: TGTGCCAGCATTCAAACAGGGTCAACTAATGAAAAACTGTTTTTT.